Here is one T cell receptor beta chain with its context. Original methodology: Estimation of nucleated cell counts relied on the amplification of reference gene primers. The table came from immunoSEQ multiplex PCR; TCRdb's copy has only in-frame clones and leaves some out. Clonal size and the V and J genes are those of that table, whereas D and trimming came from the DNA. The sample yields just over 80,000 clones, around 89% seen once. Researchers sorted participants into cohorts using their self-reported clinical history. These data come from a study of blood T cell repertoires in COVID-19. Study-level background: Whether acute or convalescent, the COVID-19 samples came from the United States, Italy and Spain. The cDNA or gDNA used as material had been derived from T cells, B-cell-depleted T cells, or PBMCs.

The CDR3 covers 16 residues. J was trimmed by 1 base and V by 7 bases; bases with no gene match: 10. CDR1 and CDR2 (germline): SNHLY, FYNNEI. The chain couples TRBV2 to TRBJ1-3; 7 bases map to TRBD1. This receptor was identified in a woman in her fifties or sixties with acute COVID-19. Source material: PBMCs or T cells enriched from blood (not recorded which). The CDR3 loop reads CASKRGTARSGNTIYF. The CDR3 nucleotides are TGTGCCAGCAAGCGAGGGACAGCTCGATCTGGAAACACCATATATTTT.